This TCR beta chain derives from a study of metastatic and nonmetastatic thyroid tumors. In the study overall: Repertoires of blood and of tissue (tumor or nodule) from malignant and benign thyroid patients were compared.

The CDR3 contains 10 residues. V lost 7 bases and J 2 bases, leaving 5 bases between the germline ends. Germline CDR1 DFQATT, CDR2 SNEGSKA (reference sequence). Original handling: For papillary thyroid cancer, a distant-metastasis classifier was constructed from CDR3 differences observed across clinicopathological groups. Through MiXCR, TCRdb re-clonotyped the PCR reads. The V and J calls shown here were made by TCRdb, not taken from the authors' results. The sample shows approximately 30,000 clones, 6% to 9.5% of them seen only once. Points on this clone: Its matching antigen is unknown. With a much larger clone just one base away, this may be a read error. Here the CDR3 omits its conserved ending phenylalanine or tryptophan, so a read error is the likely source.

The entire patient cohort was treatment-naive prior to thyroid surgery. Study findings and constraints: Significantly higher TCR beta diversity was reportedly seen in malignant thyroid tumors than benign nodules, in blood and tumor.

The V call is TRBV20-1, the J call TRBJ1-2, with D hard to call. The source material was blood. The TCR originated in a female donor with papillary thyroid cancer or a benign thyroid nodule (not recorded which). Some clones in this sample may be carry-over from other donors' samples. Here the CDR3 reads CSGWNYGYTL. In nucleotides, the CDR3 is TGCAGTGGGTGGAACTATGGCTACACCCTC.